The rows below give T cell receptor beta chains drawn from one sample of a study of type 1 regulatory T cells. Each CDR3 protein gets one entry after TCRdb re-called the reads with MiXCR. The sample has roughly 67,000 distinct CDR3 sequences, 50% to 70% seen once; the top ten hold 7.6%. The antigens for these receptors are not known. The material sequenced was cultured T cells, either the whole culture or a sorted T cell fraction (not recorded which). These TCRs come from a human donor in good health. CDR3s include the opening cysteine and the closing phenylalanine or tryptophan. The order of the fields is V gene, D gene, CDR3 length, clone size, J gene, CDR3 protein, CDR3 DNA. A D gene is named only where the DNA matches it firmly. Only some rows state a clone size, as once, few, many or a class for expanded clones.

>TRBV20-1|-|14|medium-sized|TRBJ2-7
CSAPDTKRVYEQYF
TGCAGTGCCCCGGACACCAAGAGGGTTTACGAGCAGTACTTC
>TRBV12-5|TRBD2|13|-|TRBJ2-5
CASGPGLEGTQYF
TGTGCTAGTGGTCCGGGACTAGAGGGGACCCAGTACTTC
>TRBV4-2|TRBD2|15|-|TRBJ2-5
CASSRPGLGQETQYF
TGTGCCAGCAGCCGGCCGGGACTAGGCCAAGAGACCCAGTACTTC
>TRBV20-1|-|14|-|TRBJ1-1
CSARVDSLNTEAFF
TGCAGTGCTAGAGTCGACTCATTGAACACTGAAGCTTTCTTT
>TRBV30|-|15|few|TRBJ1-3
CAWSPTRTSGNTIYF
TGTGCCTGGAGTCCGACACGGACCTCTGGAAACACCATATATTTT
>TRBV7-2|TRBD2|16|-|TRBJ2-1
CASSLALAGAYNEQFF
TGTGCCAGCAGCTTAGCTTTAGCGGGGGCCTACAATGAGCAGTTCTTC
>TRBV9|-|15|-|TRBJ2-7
CASNKDGTASYEQYF
TGTGCCAGCAACAAGGACGGGACTGCTTCCTACGAGCAGTACTTC
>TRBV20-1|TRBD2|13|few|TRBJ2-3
CSAITSGTDTQYF
TGCAGTGCTATTACTAGCGGCACAGATACGCAGTATTTT
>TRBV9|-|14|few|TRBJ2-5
CASSVEEGRETQYF
TGTGCCAGCAGCGTAGAAGAGGGGAGGGAGACCCAGTACTTC
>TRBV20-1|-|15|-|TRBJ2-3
CSARISGHITDTQYF
TGCAGTGCTAGAATATCGGGACACATCACAGATACGCAGTATTTT
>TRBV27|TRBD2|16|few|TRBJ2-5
CASSPWGSGSQETQYF
TGTGCCAGCAGTCCCTGGGGTAGCGGGAGCCAAGAGACCCAGTACTTC
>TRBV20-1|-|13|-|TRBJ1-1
CSASQGDNTEAFF
TGCAGTGCTAGTCAAGGGGACAACACTGAAGCTTTCTTT
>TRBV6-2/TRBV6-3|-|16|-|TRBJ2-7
CASKTQPGLRSYEQYF
TGTGCCAGCAAAACTCAACCGGGACTTAGGTCCTACGAGCAGTACTTC
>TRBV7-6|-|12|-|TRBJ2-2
CASSNIPGELFF
TGTGCCAGCAGCAATATTCCTGGGGAGCTGTTTTTT
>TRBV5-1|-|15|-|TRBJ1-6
CASSLTAGYNSPLHF
TGCGCCAGCAGCTTGACAGCTGGTTATAATTCACCCCTCCACTTT
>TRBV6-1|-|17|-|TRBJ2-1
CASSEVGGWGAYNEQFF
TGTGCCAGCAGTGAAGTAGGTGGGTGGGGGGCCTACAATGAGCAGTTCTTC
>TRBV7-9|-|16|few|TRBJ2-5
CASSFGGQSFQETQYF
TGTGCCAGCAGCTTTGGGGGGCAGAGTTTCCAAGAGACCCAGTACTTC
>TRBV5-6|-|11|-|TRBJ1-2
CASSQDRHYTF
TGTGCCAGCAGCCAGGACAGACACTACACCTTC
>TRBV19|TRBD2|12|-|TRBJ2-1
CASSSRDYRQFF
TGTGCCAGTAGTTCCCGGGACTACCGCCAGTTCTTC
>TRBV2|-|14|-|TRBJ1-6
CASPRGGRDSPLHF
TGTGCCAGCCCGCGGGGGGGCAGGGATTCACCCCTCCACTTT
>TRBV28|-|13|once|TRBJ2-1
CASSLPPGAGQFF
TGTGCCAGCAGTTTACCCCCAGGGGCCGGGCAGTTCTTC
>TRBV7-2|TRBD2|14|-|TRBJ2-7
CASSPAGGGREQYF
TGTGCCAGCAGCCCCGCGGGGGGGGGACGCGAGCAGTACTTC
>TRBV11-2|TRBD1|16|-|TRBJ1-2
CASRSLTGRSRYGYTF
TGTGCCAGCAGATCATTGACAGGGCGGTCGCGGTATGGCTACACCTTC
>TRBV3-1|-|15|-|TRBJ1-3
CASSPTGGSGNTIYF
TGTGCCAGCAGCCCCACCGGGGGAAGTGGAAACACCATATATTTT